These 25 T cell receptor beta chains originate from one sample sequenced in a study of blood T cell repertoires in COVID-19 (dated by TCRdb to 2019 to 2021). Receptor libraries were prepared by the immunoSEQ multiplex PCR assay. The table was pulled from immuneACCESS by TCRdb, which kept in-frame rearrangements only. Such tables lose some clones; where checked, under half of the loss comes from unresolved V genes, and the rest has no known cause. The sample yields about 180,000 clones; about 82% were counted once. The ten largest clones capture more than 7.5% of the sample. The material sequenced was PBMCs or T cells enriched from blood (not recorded which). The receptors derive from a woman aged 25 to 39 who had recovered from COVID-19.

The chain employs TRBV4-1 and TRBJ1-1; D is possibly TRBD1 (6 bases). The germline gives CDR1 MGHRA, CDR2 YSYEKL. The V and J ends lost 1 base and 1 base respectively, with 16 bases between them. This CDR3 is 17 amino acids long. For the CDR3, the DNA is TGCGCCAGCAGCCAAGGGACAGTACGAGATTCGAACACTGAAGCTTTCTTT. Protein sequence: CASSQGTVRDSNTEAFF.

The J gene is TRBJ2-1, the V gene TRBV11-3; weak D call: TRBD1 (8 bases). V was trimmed by 5 bases and J by 5 bases, leaving 19 bases between them. Germline CDR1 and CDR2: SGHNT and YENEEA. The CDR3 has 16 amino acids. In nucleotides, the CDR3 is TGTGCCAGCAGCGTGAACAGGGGGGGTAGAGACAATGAGCAGTTCTTC. Its translation is CASSVNRGGRDNEQFF.

In DNA, the CDR3 is TGTGCCAGCAGCTCACAACACACAGGGGGGTACGAGCAGTACTTC. It specifies CASSSQHTGGYEQYF. The J gene is TRBJ2-7, the V gene TRBV7-2, with TRBD1 matching over 8 bases. With V trimmed by 4 bases and J by 4 bases, 9 bases remained unmatched. Germline CDR1 is SGHTA and CDR2 is FQGNSA. The length of the CDR3 is 15 residues.

Points on this clone: Other DNA sequences within the sample encode an identical CDR3. The gene calls are TRBV5-1 and TRBJ1-4; D is perhaps TRBD1 (6 bases). The CDR3 contains 14 residues. Trimming shortened V by 2 bases and J by 5 bases, and 10 bases separated the two germline ends. Looked up from germline, CDR1 is SGHRS and CDR2 is YFSETQ. The CDR3 coding sequence is TGCGCCAGCAGCTTAGGTCAGGGGAATGAAAAACTGTTTTTT. Translation: CASSLGQGNEKLFF.

The chain couples TRBV28 to TRBJ2-3; D is perhaps TRBD2 (6 bases). V lost 2 bases and J lost 2, with 8 bases in between. Per germline, CDR1 MDHEN and CDR2 SYDVKM. This CDR3 has 14 amino acids. The CDR3 is CASSLRGYTDTQYF. The CDR3 DNA sequence: TGTGCCAGCAGTTTACGGGGGTACACAGATACGCAGTATTTT. The full variable domain, with the rest looked up from reference TRBV28 and TRBJ2-3, is DVKVTQSSRYLVKRTGEKVFLECVQDMDHENMFWYRQDPGLGLRLIYFSYDVKMKEKGDIPEGYSVSREKKERFSLILESASTNQTSMYLCASSLRGYTDTQYFGPGTRLTVL.

V and J are TRBV5-6 and TRBJ2-5; 7 bases are shared with TRBD1. CDR3 length: 14 residues. The V gene's germline CDR1 is SGHDT and CDR2 YYEEEE. J was trimmed by 3 bases and V by 4 bases; bases with no gene match: 6. The CDR3 loop is CASSRRGTEETQYF. CDR3 in DNA: TGTGCCAGCAGCCGCAGGGGGACCGAAGAGACCCAGTACTTC. The variable domain in full, completed from reference TRBV5-6 and TRBJ2-5, reads DAGVTQSPTHLIKTRGQQVTLRCSPKSGHDTVSWYQQALGQGPQFIFQYYEEEERQRGNFPDRFSGHQFPNYSSELNVNALLLGDSALYLCASSRRGTEETQYFGPGTRLLVL.

The chain carries TRBV28 and TRBJ1-5, with 9 bases matching TRBD1. CDR1 is MDHEN and CDR2 is SYDVKM in the germline V gene. J was trimmed by 5 bases and V by 5 bases; bases with no gene match: 7. CDR3 length: 15 residues. CDR3 coding DNA: TGTGCCAGCAGTGTAGGGACAGGGTACGATCAGCCCCAGCATTTT. Its protein product is CASSVGTGYDQPQHF.

J is TRBJ2-1 and V is TRBV7-2; 13 bases agree with TRBD2. Germline lookup yields CDR1 SGHTA and CDR2 FQGNSA. Germline trimming cut 0 bases from V and 10 bases from J; bases unmatched to any gene: 9. There are 17 residues in the CDR3. CDR3 DNA sequence: TGTGCCAGCAGCTTAGCGTTTAGGACTAGCGGGAGAACGGAGCAGTTCTTC. This translates into CASSLAFRTSGRTEQFF.

The rearrangement links TRBV10-3 to TRBJ2-7; 9 bases are a match to TRBD2. With V trimmed by 3 bases and J by 5 bases, 8 bases remained unmatched. The CDR3 runs 15 residues. Per germline, CDR1 ENHRY and CDR2 SYGVKD. This chain's CDR3 is CAISDWREGLDEQYF. The DNA for the CDR3 is TGTGCCATCAGTGACTGGCGGGAGGGCCTAGACGAGCAGTACTTC.

This chain links TRBV28 with TRBJ1-2; D uncertain. Trimming cost V 3 bases and J 5 bases, with 19 bases left between them. CDR1 MDHEN and CDR2 SYDVKM come from the germline V gene. This CDR3 contains 16 residues. The CDR3: CASSFRLVSGGYGYTF. The CDR3 bases are TGTGCCAGCAGTTTTAGGCTTGTGTCAGGAGGGTATGGCTACACCTTC.

The chain combines TRBV29-1 with TRBJ2-7, with D tentatively TRBD2 (5 bases). This CDR3 is 14 amino acids long. Germline CDR1 and CDR2: SQVTM and ANQGSEA. V was shortened by 1 base and J by 0 bases, with 10 bases between the two germline ends. CDR3 region: CSVEVYTSSYEQYF. The CDR3 nucleotides read TGCAGCGTTGAAGTTTATACTAGCTCCTACGAGCAGTACTTC.

The J gene is TRBJ2-1, the V gene TRBV6-5; 11 bases are shared with TRBD2. Germline CDR1 reads MNHEY; CDR2 reads SVGAGI. The CDR3 length is 15 residues. J was trimmed by 3 bases and V by 6 bases; bases with no gene match: 4. The CDR3 DNA sequence: TGTGCCAGCAGCGCCGGGACTAGCGGCTACAATGAGCAGTTCTTC. It specifies CASSAGTSGYNEQFF.

The chain has TRBV7-9 and TRBJ1-1, with 9 positions matching TRBD1. CDR1 and CDR2 (germline): SEHNR, FQNEAQ (reference sequence). With V trimmed by 5 bases and J by 6 bases, 10 bases remained unmatched. This CDR3 is built from 15 residues. The CDR3, as DNA: TGTGCCAGCAGCAAGAACAGGGGGCGTAAGCCTGAAGCTTTCTTT. This gives the protein CASSKNRGRKPEAFF.

The rearrangement joins TRBV2 to TRBJ1-1; possible D gene TRBD1, 5 bases. V gave up 10 bases and J gave up 1 base, with 13 bases separating them. Germline V gene lookup returns CDR1 SNHLY and CDR2 FYNNEI. CDR3 length equals 13 residues. CDR3 DNA: TGTGCCACCCGCATACAGGAGAACACTGAAGCTTTCTTT. Its translation: CATRIQENTEAFF.

V and J are TRBV3-1 (or the pseudogene TRBV3-2) and TRBJ1-5, with D unresolved. Germline CDR1 and CDR2: LGHDT and YNNKEL (reference sequence). With 3 bases removed from V and 7 bases from J, the gap between germline ends came to 16 bases. The CDR3 totals 15 residues. The CDR3 nucleotides are TGTGCCAGCAGCCACGGCACTAGGGATCACCAGCCCCAGCATTTT. This translates into CASSHGTRDHQPQHF.

The chain is built from TRBV7-6 and TRBJ2-1; TRBD2 matches at 11 bases. Germline V gives CDR1 SGHVS, CDR2 FNYEAQ. The CDR3 extends over 20 amino acids. J was trimmed by 9 bases and V by 5 bases; bases with no gene match: 24. This CDR3 reads CASSSPGQTIAGGPSGEQFF. CDR3 in DNA: TGTGCCAGCAGCAGTCCGGGACAGACTATAGCGGGAGGGCCTTCGGGTGAGCAGTTCTTC.

The chain is built from TRBV11-2 and TRBJ2-2; TRBD1 matches 10 bases. V trimming: 0 bases; J trimming: 7 bases; junction bases outside the gene matches: 2. Germline CDR1 reads SGHAT; CDR2 reads FQNNGV. The CDR3 totals 15 residues. In DNA, the CDR3 is TGTGCCAGCAGCTTAGATAGGACAGGGGGCGGGGAGCTGTTTTTT. It yields the protein CASSLDRTGGGELFF.

The gene calls are TRBV3-1 (or the pseudogene TRBV3-2) and TRBJ1-5; TRBD1 matches at 10 bases. The trim removed 1 base at V and 7 bases at J, leaving 10 bases unmatched. Germline CDR1 and CDR2: LGHDT and YNNKEL (reference sequence). The CDR3 loop spans 17 amino acids. CDR3 nucleotides: TGTGCCAGCAGCCAAGTTCCGACAGGGGGCCGGGAGCAGCCCCAGCATTTT. Encoded protein: CASSQVPTGGREQPQHF.

The rearrangement joins TRBV7-3 to TRBJ2-1; 13 nucleotides line up with TRBD2. Looked up from germline, CDR1 is SGHTA and CDR2 is FQGTGA. The CDR3 contains 15 residues. The V segment lost 2 bases and the J segment 8 bases; nucleotides outside the gene matches: 3. The CDR3 region is CASSLVTSGRDEQFF. The CDR3 region has the DNA TGTGCCAGCAGCTTAGTCACTAGCGGGAGGGATGAGCAGTTCTTC.

The genes are TRBV4-2 and TRBJ2-7; TRBD1 agrees at 8 bases. Germline loops: CDR1 LGHNA, CDR2 YNFKEQ. The CDR3 totals 16 residues. With 3 bases clipped from V and 2 bases from J, the junction kept 9 bases outside the gene matches. The CDR3 spells CASSHATGVVAYEQYF. For the CDR3, the DNA is TGTGCCAGCAGCCATGCGACAGGGGTCGTGGCCTACGAGCAGTACTTC.

This chain connects TRBV27 to TRBJ1-4; D may be TRBD1 (5 bases). This CDR3 spans 15 amino acids. Trimming cost V 6 bases and J 7 bases, with 18 bases left between them. Per the germline V gene, CDR1 is MNHEY and CDR2 is SMNVEV (reference sequence). CDR3 amino acids: CASSLMGLGGEKLFF. In nucleotides, the CDR3 is TGTGCCAGCAGCCTAATGGGACTTGGAGGTGAAAAACTGTTTTTT.

This rearrangement joins TRBV28 to TRBJ2-7; D is unresolved. This CDR3 contains 16 residues. V lost 2 bases and J 2 bases, leaving 16 bases between the germline ends. Per the germline V gene, CDR1 is MDHEN and CDR2 is SYDVKM. The DNA for the CDR3 is TGTGCCAGCAGTTTAGGGCAGGAAGAGCTCACCTACGAGCAGTACTTC. Translation: CASSLGQEELTYEQYF.

V gene TRBV12-3 or TRBV12-4 combines with J gene TRBJ1-5; D gene unclear. The CDR3 is 12 residues long. The V end lost 6 bases, the J end lost 3 bases, and 6 bases lay between the germline ends. The CDR3 sequence is CASSLVNQPQHF. CDR3 coding DNA: TGTGCCAGCAGCCTCGTCAATCAGCCCCAGCATTTT.

This rearrangement joins TRBV18 to TRBJ2-6; D might be TRBD1 (6 bases). Trimming took off 3 bases at V and 0 bases at J, with 15 bases between the two ends. This CDR3 has 18 residues. Germline V gene sequence: CDR1 KGHSH, CDR2 LQKENI. The CDR3 bases are TGTGCCAGCTCACCCAGCCCGACAGGTTTCTCTGGGGCCAACGTCCTGACTTTC. Protein: CASSPSPTGFSGANVLTF.

J is TRBJ1-1 and V is TRBV19, with D possibly matching TRBD1 (6 bases). This CDR3 region has 14 residues. CDR1 LNHDA and CDR2 SQIVND come from the germline V gene (reference sequence). Trimming removed 9 bases at V and 1 base at J, with 15 bases between. The CDR3 DNA follows: TGTGCCAGCGCGGACTCGGGACAGAACACTGAAGCTTTCTTT. Protein sequence: CASADSGQNTEAFF.